This T cell receptor (beta chain) came from a study of cytomegalovirus exposure and HLA in healthy donors. The CDR3 is made up of 17 amino acids. Losses at the gene ends were 2 bases for V and 3 bases for J; bases not matched to a gene: 8. Germline V gene data show CDR1 as LNHDA and CDR2 as SQIVND (reference sequence). The PCR was carried out with 60 Vbeta primers and 13 Jbeta primers. Assay: immunoSEQ multiplex PCR; the TCRdb copy retains only in-frame clones and omits some. The table has 200,000 or so clones, over 75% seen once. Concerning this clone: Its antigen is still unknown.

Regarding the study as a whole: Confirmation in vitro established that a few CMV-associated chains were specific for CMV antigens.

The sequencing sample was made of PBMCs. The chain combines TRBV19 with TRBJ1-5; 9 bases align to TRBD1. The origin of this receptor is a girl under three years old in good health and CMV-seronegative. The CDR3 nucleotides read TGTGCCAGTAGTATATGGGGGACAGGGAGGGACAATCAGCCCCAGCATTTT. Translation gives CASSIWGTGRDNQPQHF.